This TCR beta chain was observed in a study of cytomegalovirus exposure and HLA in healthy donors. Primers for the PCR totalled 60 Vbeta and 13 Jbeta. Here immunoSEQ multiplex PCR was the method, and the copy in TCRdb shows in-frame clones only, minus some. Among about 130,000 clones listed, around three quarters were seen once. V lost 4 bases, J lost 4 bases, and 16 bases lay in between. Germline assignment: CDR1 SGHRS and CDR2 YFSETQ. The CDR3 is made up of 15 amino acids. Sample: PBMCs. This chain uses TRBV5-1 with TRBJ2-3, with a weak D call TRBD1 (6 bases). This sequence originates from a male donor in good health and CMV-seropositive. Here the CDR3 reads CASSLQGLFPDTQYF. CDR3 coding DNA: TGCGCCAGCAGCCTACAGGGATTGTTCCCAGATACGCAGTATTTT.